The TCR beta chain described here comes from a study of shared clonotypes between healthy human individuals. As for the study in general: Donors consisted of two women and a few men between 18 and 49.

Produced via immunoSEQ multiplex PCR; TCRdb's table is partial and in-frame only. The profile shows fewer than 600,000 clones, about 85% of them singletons. Nashville, Tennessee was home to all donors, each a Caucasian adult. Germline CDR1 and CDR2: SGHDT and YYEEEE. The CDR3 is made up of 15 amino acids. J is TRBJ2-5 and V is TRBV5-6, with 11 bases matching TRBD1. The J call may be in error: the DNA end matches TRBJ2-7 better. This receptor was obtained from a woman between 40 and 50 years old in good health. Some clones in this sample may be carry-over from other donors' samples. The sequencing sample was made of PBMCs. CDR3 in amino acids: CASSSPGQGEYEQYF. The CDR3, as DNA: TGTGCCAGCAGCTCGCCGGGACAGGGGGAATACGAGCAGTACTTC.